This entry is about one TCR beta chain. Its target is not known. This may come from a read error, since a much larger clone is one base off. The V and J ends lost 6 bases and 5 bases, in that order; junction bases with no gene match: 12. This CDR3 contains 16 residues. This entry is derived from a study of response to subunit inactivated influenza vaccine. Whole-study findings and limits: The authors suggested that every seasonal influenza vaccination recruits few new T cells.

TCRdb used MiXCR to reprocess the RT-PCR reads, holding one entry per CDR3 protein. The data show fewer than 650,000 distinct CDR3 sequences, roughly 13% seen once. Sequenced here: PBMCs from blood, sampled 35 to 45 days after vaccination. This receptor was obtained from a man aged 50 or older who received an inactivated influenza vaccine. This chain uses TRBV12-3 or TRBV12-4 with TRBJ2-5, with 10 bases matching TRBD2. CDR3 residues: CASSCWTSGGDETQYF. Written as DNA, the CDR3 is TGTGCCAGCAGCTGTTGGACTAGCGGAGGTGATGAGACCCAGTACTTC.